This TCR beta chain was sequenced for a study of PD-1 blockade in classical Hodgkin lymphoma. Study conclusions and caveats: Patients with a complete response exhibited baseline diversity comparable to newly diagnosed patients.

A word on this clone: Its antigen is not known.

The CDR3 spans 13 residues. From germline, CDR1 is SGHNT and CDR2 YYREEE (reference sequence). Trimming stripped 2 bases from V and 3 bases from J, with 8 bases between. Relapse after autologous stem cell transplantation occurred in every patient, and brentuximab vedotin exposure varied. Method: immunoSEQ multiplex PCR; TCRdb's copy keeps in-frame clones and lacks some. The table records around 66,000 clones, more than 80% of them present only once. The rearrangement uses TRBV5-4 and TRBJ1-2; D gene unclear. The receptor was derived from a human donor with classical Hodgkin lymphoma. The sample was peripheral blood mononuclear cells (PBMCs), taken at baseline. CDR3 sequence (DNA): TGTGCCAGCAGCTTCGAGGGCCACTATGGCTACACCTTC. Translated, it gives CASSFEGHYGYTF. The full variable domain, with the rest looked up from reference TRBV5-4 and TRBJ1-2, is ETGVTQSPTHLIKTRGQQVTLRCSSQSGHNTVSWYQQALGQGPQFIFQYYREEENGRGNFPPRFSGLQFPNYSSELNVNALELDDSALYLCASSFEGHYGYTFGSGTRLTVV.